Listed here is a single T cell receptor beta chain. Antigen specificity is unknown. This record belongs to a study of beta chain features in type 1 diabetes. Regarding the study as a whole: The influence of HLA type on TCRB rearrangement stayed undetermined. Across patients, naive, central memory and Treg TCRB repertoires exhibited apparently greater similarity than was observed across healthy donors.

What was sequenced were expressed TCRB transcripts, since all of the isolated RNA had been reverse transcribed. Sequencing was performed with immunoSEQ multiplex PCR; in TCRdb, only in-frame clones are kept and a portion is missing. The sample lists roughly 290,000 clones; about 7.8% were seen once. Purity (above 98%) was reached by all sorted populations. The origin of this receptor is a woman aged 18-30 years in good health. Sample: central memory CD4+ T cells from blood.

In DNA form, the CDR3 reads TGTGCCATCAGACGAGGACAGAGCTACGAGCAGTACTTC. It translates to CAIRRGQSYEQYF. The chain couples TRBV10-3 to TRBJ2-7; tentative D call: TRBD1 (6 bases). The V and J ends lost 6 bases and 3 bases respectively, with 12 bases between them. Germline V gene data show CDR1 as ENHRY and CDR2 as SYGVKD. The CDR3 sequence is 13 residues long.